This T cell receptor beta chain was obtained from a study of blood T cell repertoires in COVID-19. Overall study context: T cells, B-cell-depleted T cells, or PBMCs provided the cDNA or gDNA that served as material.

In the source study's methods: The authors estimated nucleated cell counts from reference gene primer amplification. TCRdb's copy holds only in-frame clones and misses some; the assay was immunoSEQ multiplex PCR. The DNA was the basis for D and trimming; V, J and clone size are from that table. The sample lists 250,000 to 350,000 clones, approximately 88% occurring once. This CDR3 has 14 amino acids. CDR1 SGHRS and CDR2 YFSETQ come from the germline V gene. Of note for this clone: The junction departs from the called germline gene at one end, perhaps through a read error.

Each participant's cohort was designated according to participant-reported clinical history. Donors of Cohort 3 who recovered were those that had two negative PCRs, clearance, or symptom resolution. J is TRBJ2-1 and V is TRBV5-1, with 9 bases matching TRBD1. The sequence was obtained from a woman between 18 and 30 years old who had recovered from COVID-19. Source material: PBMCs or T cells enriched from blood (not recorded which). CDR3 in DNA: TGCGCCAGCAGTTTGGGGGAACAGGGGGCAGAGCAGTTCTTC. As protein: CASSLGEQGAEQFF.